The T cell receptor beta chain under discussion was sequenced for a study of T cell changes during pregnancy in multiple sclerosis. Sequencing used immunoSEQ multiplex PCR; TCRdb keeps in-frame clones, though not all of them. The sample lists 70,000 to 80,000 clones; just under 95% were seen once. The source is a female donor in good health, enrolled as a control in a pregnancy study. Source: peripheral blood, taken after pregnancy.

This chain's CDR3 is CASSSGGNSPLHF. The CDR3 DNA reads TGTGCCAGCAGCTCGGGAGGCAATTCACCCCTCCACTTT. The chain joins TRBV5-6 to TRBJ1-6, with D uncertain. There are 13 residues in the CDR3. The germline V gene has CDR1 SGHDT and CDR2 YYEEEE. The V and J ends lost 3 bases and 7 bases respectively, with 8 bases between them.